The subject of this entry is one T cell receptor beta chain. Its antigen is not identified. The sample is drawn from a study of Ad26.COV2.S vaccination and SARS-CoV-2 variants. Study-wide context: Intramuscular Ad26.COV2.S at 5x10^10 or 1x10^11 viral particles.

The repertoire was sequenced with immunoSEQ multiplex PCR; TCRdb's copy has only in-frame clones and lacks some. Of 400,000 to 500,000 clones in the sample, approximately 92% were seen once. The treatment is: around 19 received Ad26.COV2.S at low or high dose, single or two shots; roughly 5 received placebo; per-sample allocation not given. Sampling took place 63 days after the first vaccine or placebo injection. The CDR3 length is 12 residues. V was clipped by 4 bases and J by 10 bases, with 10 bases between them. CDR1 is KGHDR, CDR2 SFDVKD, per germline. General study results and limits: TCR breadth and depth analyses may have underestimated total T cell responses.

This TCR was recovered from a person aged 18 to 65 who received the Ad26.COV2.S COVID-19 vaccine or a placebo. The chain employs TRBV24-1 and TRBJ2-1, with D possibly TRBD2 on 6 matching bases. The material was peripheral blood, obtained in a trial of Ad26.COV2.S vaccine versus placebo. In nucleotides, the CDR3 is TGTGCCACCAGTGACCGCGGGGCCGAGCAGTTCTTC. Its protein is CATSDRGAEQFF.